This T cell receptor (beta chain) was captured by sequencing in a study of resident and recirculating memory T cells in vitiligo. Clones were sequenced by immunoSEQ multiplex PCR, and TCRdb holds only the in-frame ones, with some missing. The sample contains 70,000 or so clones, approximately 90% of which appear only once. Patients who had received treatment within the previous three months were excluded. CDR1 SGHAT and CDR2 FQNNGV come from the germline V gene. The length of the CDR3 is 16 residues. Trimming stripped 6 bases from V and 2 bases from J, with 17 bases between. The TCR sequence derives from a male donor with vitiligo. The sequenced sample consisted of blood. The chain combines TRBV11-2 with TRBJ2-1; possibly TRBD1 for D (6 bases). CDR3 region: CASRRTGTSTYNEQFF. The DNA for the CDR3 is TGTGCCAGCAGACGCACCGGGACATCGACCTACAATGAGCAGTTCTTC.